This is a list of T cell receptor beta chains from one sample in a study of human T cells and chemical hapten exposure. A single record per CDR3 protein comes from TCRdb applying MiXCR to the RACE reads. The table has roughly 70,000 distinct CDR3 sequences, 32% seen once. Specimen: whole blood, collected in connection with sensitization to the hapten diphenylcyclopropenone (DPC). These receptors all come from a man aged 40-49 years with alopecia areata. Some clones in this sample may be carry-over from other donors' samples. The CDR3 runs from the conserved cysteine through the conserved F or W. Each record gives: clone size, V gene, J gene, D gene, CDR3 protein, CDR3 DNA. A D gene is named only where the DNA matches it firmly. Where a row states a size, it is once, few, many or the class of an expanded clone; other rows omit it.

few	TRBV5-5	TRBJ2-1	-	CASSVLTLGEQFF	TGTGCCAGCAGCGTGCTAACTTTGGGTGAGCAGTTCTTC
-	TRBV27	TRBJ1-1	TRBD1	CASRGTGGWTEAFF	TGTGCCAGCAGGGGGACAGGGGGCTGGACTGAAGCTTTCTTT
-	TRBV3-1	TRBJ2-2	-	CASSHALGGELFF	TGTGCCAGCAGCCATGCTCTAGGCGGGGAGCTGTTTTTT
-	TRBV6-2/TRBV6-3	TRBJ1-5	-	CASSYSFKANQPQHF	TGTGCCAGCAGTTATTCGTTTAAGGCCAATCAGCCCCAGCATTTT
few	TRBV7-2	TRBJ2-3	TRBD1	CASSLNRGRPDTQYF	TGTGCCAGCAGTCTAAACAGGGGGCGCCCAGATACGCAGTATTTT
-	TRBV12-3/TRBV12-4	TRBJ2-7	TRBD2	CASSAQPLLAGSSYEQYF	TGTGCCAGCAGCGCCCAGCCGCTGCTAGCGGGAAGCTCCTACGAGCAGTACTTC
-	TRBV12-3/TRBV12-4	TRBJ1-6	-	CASTFGNSPLHF	TGTGCCAGCACTTTCGGGAATTCACCCCTCCACTTT
-	TRBV18	TRBJ2-7	-	CASSALRGETYEQYF	TGTGCCAGCTCAGCCCTCCGCGGGGAGACCTACGAGCAGTACTTC
-	TRBV2	TRBJ2-7	-	CASSRAGSSYEQYF	TGTGCCAGCAGTAGAGCGGGTAGCTCCTACGAGCAGTACTTC
-	TRBV7-9	TRBJ1-1	-	CASSPKRTQGGEAFF	TGTGCCAGCAGCCCAAAGCGTACACAGGGCGGTGAAGCTTTCTTT
-	TRBV6-5	TRBJ1-3	-	CASSLTGHLSGNTIYF	TGTGCCAGCAGTCTAACGGGACACCTCTCTGGAAACACCATATATTTT
-	TRBV5-1	TRBJ2-2	-	CASSLDERGNTGELFF	TGCGCCAGCAGCTTGGATGAAAGGGGGAACACCGGGGAGCTGTTTTTT
-	TRBV6-2/TRBV6-3	TRBJ1-5	-	CASSYSGETDYSNQPQHF	TGTGCCAGCAGTTACTCAGGGGAGACGGATTATAGCAATCAGCCCCAGCATTTT
-	TRBV5-5	TRBJ2-7	-	CASTWSSEQYF	TGTGCCAGCACGTGGTCGAGCGAGCAGTACTTC
few	TRBV30	TRBJ2-7	TRBD1	CAWSATGGPHEQYF	TGTGCCTGGAGCGCGACAGGGGGCCCCCACGAGCAGTACTTC
-	TRBV12-3/TRBV12-4	TRBJ2-7	TRBD1	CASSPRDREIAGAYEQYF	TGTGCCAGCAGCCCGCGGGACAGGGAGATTGCTGGGGCCTACGAGCAGTACTTC
-	TRBV28	TRBJ2-7	-	CASSSMGGGSYEQYF	TGTGCCAGCAGTTCAATGGGGGGAGGCTCCTACGAGCAGTACTTC
-	TRBV7-3	TRBJ2-2	-	CASSPGPVNTGELFF	TGTGCCAGCAGCCCGGGACCGGTTAACACCGGGGAGCTGTTTTTT
-	TRBV20-1	TRBJ1-1	-	CSATGGTEAFF	TGCAGTGCTACTGGAGGCACTGAAGCTTTCTTT
-	TRBV6-2/TRBV6-3	TRBJ1-5	-	CASSYSGGDQPQHF	TGTGCCAGCAGTTATTCGGGGGGCGATCAGCCCCAGCATTTT
few	TRBV14	TRBJ1-6	-	CASSQDLPAYNSPLHF	TGTGCCAGCAGCCAAGATCTGCCAGCTTATAATTCACCCCTCCACTTT
-	TRBV20-1	TRBJ1-2	-	CSASGHLYGYTF	TGCAGTGCTAGTGGGCACCTCTATGGCTACACCTTC
few	TRBV13	TRBJ2-3	-	CASSSDSRRHTQYF	TGTGCCAGCAGCTCGGACTCCCGCCGGCATACGCAGTATTTT
-	TRBV7-9	TRBJ2-7	TRBD2	CASSQTSGSLYEQYF	TGTGCCAGCAGCCAGACTAGCGGGAGTTTATACGAGCAGTACTTC
few	TRBV28	TRBJ1-4	-	CASSLSIFMAKLFF	TGTGCCAGCAGTTTAAGTATTTTCATGGCAAAACTGTTTTTT
-	TRBV28	TRBJ1-2	-	CASSLLGYGYTF	TGTGCCAGCAGTTTATTGGGGTATGGCTACACCTTC
-	TRBV12-3/TRBV12-4	TRBJ2-3	-	CASSSNIGSADTQYF	TGTGCCAGCAGTTCCAACATTGGATCGGCAGATACGCAGTATTTT
many	TRBV2	TRBJ1-5	-	CASSVGRGNQPQHF	TGTGCCAGCAGTGTTGGAAGGGGTAATCAGCCCCAGCATTTT
few	TRBV18	TRBJ1-1	-	CASSQGAEAFF	TGTGCCAGCTCACAGGGCGCTGAAGCTTTCTTT
-	TRBV7-2	TRBJ2-2	TRBD1	CASSQRRQGGELFF	TGTGCCAGCAGCCAACGTCGACAGGGCGGGGAGCTGTTTTTT
-	TRBV27	TRBJ2-7	-	CASSAWDRYEQYF	TGTGCCAGCAGCGCCTGGGACCGTTACGAGCAGTACTTC
few	TRBV5-1	TRBJ2-1	TRBD2	CASSLVGLAGERNEQFF	TGCGCCAGCAGCTTGGTGGGACTAGCGGGAGAACGCAATGAGCAGTTCTTC
-	TRBV28	TRBJ2-2	TRBD2	CASSFLLAGGTGELFF	TGTGCCAGCAGTTTCCTATTAGCGGGAGGGACCGGGGAGCTGTTTTTT
few	TRBV7-2	TRBJ2-3	-	CASSLAQASTDTQYF	TGTGCCAGCAGCTTAGCTCAAGCCAGCACAGATACGCAGTATTTT
-	TRBV7-9	TRBJ2-2	-	CASSLMFLNTGELFF	TGTGCCAGCAGCTTGATGTTTTTGAACACCGGGGAGCTGTTTTTT
few	TRBV9	TRBJ2-5	TRBD2	CASSVEAGVETQYF	TGTGCCAGCAGCGTAGAAGCGGGGGTTGAGACCCAGTACTTC
-	TRBV11-2	TRBJ2-4	-	CASSLEGPHYLAKNIQYF	TGTGCCAGCAGCTTAGAGGGGCCACACTATCTAGCCAAAAACATTCAGTACTTC
few	TRBV28	TRBJ2-3	TRBD2	CASSLGGSSADTQYF	TGTGCCAGCAGTCTGGGCGGGAGTTCCGCAGATACGCAGTATTTT
-	TRBV6-5	TRBJ1-1	-	CASSWEGVQGDTEAFF	TGTGCCAGCAGTTGGGAGGGAGTGCAGGGAGACACTGAAGCTTTCTTT
-	TRBV2	TRBJ2-2	-	CASKYAGNTGELFF	TGTGCCAGCAAGTACGCGGGAAACACCGGGGAGCTGTTTTTT
few	TRBV6-5	TRBJ2-1	TRBD2	CASSYSGLAGRGYNEQFF	TGTGCCAGCAGTTACTCTGGGCTAGCGGGACGGGGTTACAATGAGCAGTTCTTC
-	TRBV7-2	TRBJ2-1	TRBD1	CASSPQDRGLNNEQFF	TGTGCCAGCAGCCCACAGGACAGGGGGCTTAACAATGAGCAGTTCTTC
-	TRBV28	TRBJ1-1	-	CASSSRPEAFF	TGTGCCAGCAGTTCCCGCCCTGAAGCTTTCTTT
few	TRBV6-1	TRBJ1-1	-	CASRYVAGTEAFF	TGTGCCAGCCGATATGTGGCGGGCACTGAAGCTTTCTTT
few	TRBV3-1	TRBJ2-2	-	CASRQGPNTGELFF	TGTGCCAGCAGGCAGGGCCCGAACACCGGGGAGCTGTTTTTT
-	TRBV3-1	TRBJ2-3	TRBD2	CASSQDIAGVIGTDTQYF	TGTGCCAGCAGCCAAGATATCGCGGGAGTAATCGGCACAGATACGCAGTATTTT
-	TRBV29-1	TRBJ2-7	-	CSVTESRGEQYF	TGCAGCGTTACCGAGTCCCGGGGCGAGCAGTACTTC
-	TRBV6-5	TRBJ2-7	TRBD1	CASSSGTGGFYEQYF	TGTGCCAGCAGCTCCGGGACAGGGGGCTTTTACGAGCAGTACTTC
-	TRBV10-3	TRBJ2-7	TRBD2	CAITVLAGGEQYF	TGTGCCATCACGGTCCTAGCGGGAGGCGAGCAGTACTTC
-	TRBV7-9	TRBJ1-2	TRBD1	CASSGDRGRVYGYTF	TGTGCCAGCAGCGGAGACAGGGGGCGCGTCTATGGCTACACCTTC
few	TRBV12-3/TRBV12-4	TRBJ1-1	TRBD1	CASSFVGTGVNTEAFF	TGTGCCAGCAGTTTCGTCGGGACAGGGGTGAACACTGAAGCTTTCTTT
-	TRBV20-1	TRBJ1-1	TRBD1	CSAQGAPVTEAFF	TGCAGTGCGCAGGGGGCGCCCGTCACTGAAGCTTTCTTT
-	TRBV6-5	TRBJ2-7	-	CASSYGLMGSEQYF	TGTGCCAGCAGTTACGGACTGATGGGGTCCGAGCAGTACTTC
-	TRBV12-3/TRBV12-4	TRBJ2-1	-	CASSPIHGSGNEQFF	TGTGCCAGCAGCCCTATTCACGGGAGCGGAAATGAGCAGTTCTTC
once	TRBV6-5	TRBJ2-1	TRBD2	CASSRSGRAAWEQFF	TGTGCCAGCAGTCGTAGCGGGAGGGCCGCTTGGGAGCAGTTCTTC
-	TRBV5-4	TRBJ2-7	-	CASSLAGTISYEQYF	TGTGCCAGCAGCTTGGCCGGGACAATTTCCTACGAGCAGTACTTC
few	TRBV7-8	TRBJ1-6	TRBD1	CASSLPGQGSDNSPLHF	TGTGCCAGCAGCCTACCGGGACAGGGGTCCGATAATTCACCCCTCCACTTT
once	TRBV6-5	TRBJ1-2	-	CASSHTNNYGYTF	TGTGCCAGCAGTCACACAAATAACTATGGCTACACCTTC
-	TRBV20-1	TRBJ1-5	-	CSALKTGRTQPQHF	TGCAGTGCTCTAAAGACAGGACGGACGCAGCCCCAGCATTTT
-	TRBV5-1	TRBJ1-1	-	CASSLIRPGANMNTEAFF	TGCGCCAGCAGCTTGATTCGGCCCGGAGCTAACATGAACACTGAAGCTTTCTTT